These 13 T cell receptor beta chains came from one sample sequenced in a study of blood T cell repertoires in COVID-19. Profiled with immunoSEQ multiplex PCR; TCRdb holds only in-frame clones, not every one. The data show about 250,000 clones, more than 65% seen once. Sequenced input: peripheral blood. These receptors were taken from a woman at least 80 years old with acute or convalescent COVID-19.

The chain combines TRBV5-4 with TRBJ1-5, with 7 bases that match TRBD1. The germline gives CDR1 SGHNT, CDR2 YYREEE (reference sequence). The CDR3 is 14 residues long. With V trimmed by 4 bases and J by 5 bases, 6 bases remained unmatched. In DNA, the CDR3 is TGTGCCAGCAGCCTGGGGACAGCTGATCAGCCCCAGCATTTT. Its protein product is CASSLGTADQPQHF.

The chain recombines TRBV15 with TRBJ2-2; no reliable D call. Per germline, CDR1 LNHNV and CDR2 YYDKDF (reference sequence). This CDR3 region has 15 residues. V lost 1 base to trimming and J lost 2 bases, with 8 bases between them. The CDR3 protein is CATSRVVSNTGELFF. CDR3 DNA sequence: TGTGCCACCAGCAGAGTAGTCTCCAACACCGGGGAGCTGTTTTTT.

The chain uses TRBV5-4 and TRBJ2-2, with 8 bases matching TRBD2. There are 15 residues in the CDR3. V dropped 4 bases and J dropped 1; count of bases not matched to a gene: 3. Germline V gives CDR1 SGHNT, CDR2 YYREEE (reference sequence). The CDR3 spells CASSGSGENTGELFF. CDR3 nucleotides: TGTGCCAGCAGCGGTAGCGGGGAGAACACCGGGGAGCTGTTTTTT. Variable domain in full (rest from reference TRBV5-4 and TRBJ2-2): ETGVTQSPTHLIKTRGQQVTLRCSSQSGHNTVSWYQQALGQGPQFIFQYYREEENGRGNFPPRFSGLQFPNYSSELNVNALELDDSALYLCASSGSGENTGELFFGEGSRLTVL.

Here the CDR3 reads CASSLISGAPGETQYF. The DNA for the CDR3 is TGTGCCAGCAGCTTAATTAGCGGGGCCCCCGGGGAGACCCAGTACTTC. The rearrangement uses TRBV7-9 and TRBJ2-5, with 8 bases that match TRBD2. V trimming: 2 bases; J trimming: 5 bases; junction bases outside the gene matches: 10. Germline V gene data show CDR1 as SEHNR and CDR2 as FQNEAQ (reference sequence). The CDR3 sequence is 16 residues long.

This clone was seen a handful of times. The rearrangement links TRBV3-1 (or the pseudogene TRBV3-2) to TRBJ2-3; 9 nucleotides align to TRBD1. V lost 3 bases to trimming and J lost 4 bases; unmatched junction nucleotides: 2. The CDR3 is made up of 14 amino acids. Germline assignment: CDR1 LGHDT and CDR2 YNNKEL (reference sequence). The CDR3 DNA sequence: TGTGCCAGCAGCCAGCGACAGGGGGCAGATACGCAGTATTTT. Protein product: CASSQRQGADTQYF.

This rearrangement joins TRBV7-3 to TRBJ2-1, with a weak D call TRBD2 (5 bases). V was clipped by 1 base and J by 5 bases, with 21 bases between them. Germline V gene data show CDR1 as SGHTA and CDR2 as FQGTGA. The CDR3 covers 18 residues. The CDR3 DNA follows: TGTGCCAGCAGCTTAAGTATTGTAGCGAGTCTTTCCAACAATGAGCAGTTCTTC. It yields the protein CASSLSIVASLSNNEQFF.

Details on this clone: At one end, the junction sequence differs from germline, possibly due to a read error. The chain links TRBV27 to TRBJ2-7; D not resolved. Germline loops: CDR1 MNHEY, CDR2 SMNVEV (reference sequence). The CDR3 loop spans 8 amino acids. The CDR3 DNA reads as TGTGCCAGCAGTCTCTACCTCTTC. It is translated as CASSLYLF.

This chain connects TRBV9 to TRBJ1-6; tentative D call: TRBD1 (6 bases). CDR3 size: 16 residues. Trimming removed 0 bases from V and 7 bases from J, with 14 bases in between. Germline loops: CDR1 SGDLS, CDR2 YYNGEE. The CDR3 nucleotides read TGTGCCAGCAGCGTAGCGGACAGAGCACCGAATTCACCCCTCCACTTT. Its translation: CASSVADRAPNSPLHF.

The chain combines TRBV5-1 with TRBJ2-2; a possible D gene is TRBD1 (6 bases). The V end lost 1 base, the J end lost 5 bases, and 12 bases lay between the germline ends. This CDR3 has 15 residues. The V gene's germline CDR1 is SGHRS and CDR2 YFSETQ. The DNA for the CDR3 is TGCGCCAGCAGCTTGTCTACAGGGAATACCGGGGAGCTGTTTTTT. It encodes CASSLSTGNTGELFF. Full variable domain (rest looked up from reference TRBV5-1 and TRBJ2-2): KAGVTQTPRYLIKTRGQQVTLSCSPISGHRSVSWYQQTPGQGLQFLFEYFSETQRNKGNFPGRFSGRQFSNSRSEMNVSTLELGDSALYLCASSLSTGNTGELFFGEGSRLTVL.

A few counts support this clone. This CDR3 reads CASRSFTDTQYF. DNA for the CDR3: TGTGCCAGCAGATCTTTCACAGATACGCAGTATTTT. The rearrangement joins TRBV6-5 to TRBJ2-3; D is unresolved. Germline CDR1 is MNHEY and CDR2 is SVGAGI. The V and J ends lost 6 bases and 2 bases respectively, with 6 bases between them. The CDR3 loop spans 12 amino acids.

A few counts support this clone. The J gene is TRBJ1-3, the V gene TRBV15; no definite D call. Germline V lookup: CDR1 LNHNV, CDR2 YYDKDF (reference sequence). The CDR3 sequence is 17 residues long. V gave up 0 bases and J gave up 0 bases, with 12 bases separating them. CDR3 region: CATSRDITGNSGNTIYF. The CDR3 DNA reads TGTGCCACCAGCAGAGATATAACGGGGAACTCTGGAAACACCATATATTTT.

The chain employs TRBV10-3 and TRBJ2-7; TRBD1 matches 10 bases. This CDR3 contains 15 residues. Germline V gives CDR1 ENHRY, CDR2 SYGVKD. The V and J ends lost 2 bases and 0 bases, in that order; junction bases with no gene match: 1. CDR3 region: CAISEGTGASYEQYF. CDR3 nucleotide sequence: TGTGCCATCAGTGAGGGGACAGGGGCCTCCTACGAGCAGTACTTC.

This chain connects TRBV5-4 to TRBJ2-7; D ambiguous. V gave up 2 bases and J gave up 9 bases, with 12 bases separating them. In germline, CDR1 is SGHNT, CDR2 YYREEE (reference sequence). This CDR3 contains 12 residues. The CDR3 sequence: CASSFGSTGQYF. The CDR3 bases are TGTGCCAGCAGCTTCGGGTCTACGGGGCAGTACTTC.